This T cell receptor beta chain originates from a study of response to subunit inactivated influenza vaccine. Study outcomes and limitations: Authors suggested each seasonal influenza vaccination recruits few new T cells.

This CDR3 region has 14 residues. CDR1 is LGHNA, CDR2 YSLEER, per germline. V lost 0 bases to trimming and J lost 10 bases, with 16 bases between them. Turning to this clonotype: Its antigen is unknown.

In TCRdb, the RT-PCR reads were re-called with MiXCR into one record per CDR3 protein. This table has roughly 500,000 distinct CDR3 sequences, more than 15% appearing once. The origin of this receptor is a man aged 45 to 70 who received an inactivated influenza vaccine. The sequences come from CD4+ T cells sorted from PBMCs, collected roughly 24 months after vaccination. The V gene is TRBV4-3, the J gene TRBJ2-7; D remains ambiguous. CDR3 DNA: TGCGCCAGCAGCCAAGATTTAGTAGCACGACAACAGTACTTC. This codes for CASSQDLVARQQYF.